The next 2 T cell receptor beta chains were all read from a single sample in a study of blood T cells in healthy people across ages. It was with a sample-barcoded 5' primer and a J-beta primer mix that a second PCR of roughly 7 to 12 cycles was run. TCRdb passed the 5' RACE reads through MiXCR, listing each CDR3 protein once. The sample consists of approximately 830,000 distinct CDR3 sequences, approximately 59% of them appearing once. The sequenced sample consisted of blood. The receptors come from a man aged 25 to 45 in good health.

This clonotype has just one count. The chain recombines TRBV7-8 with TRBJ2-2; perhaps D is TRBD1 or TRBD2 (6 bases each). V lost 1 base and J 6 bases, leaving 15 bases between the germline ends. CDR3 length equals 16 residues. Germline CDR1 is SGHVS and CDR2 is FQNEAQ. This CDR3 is CASSLVLRGGPGELFF. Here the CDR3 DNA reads TGTGCCAGCAGCTTAGTCCTCCGAGGGGGGCCCGGGGAGCTGTTTTTT.

In nucleotides, the CDR3 is TGTGCCAGCAGCGGTTCATCAGGGTTAGGGGGGGATGGCTACACCTTC. Amino acid sequence: CASSGSSGLGGDGYTF. The V gene is TRBV9, the J gene TRBJ1-2, with a weak D call TRBD1 (6 bases). Germline loops: CDR1 SGDLS, CDR2 YYNGEE. The germline V and J ends were trimmed by 3 bases and 6 bases, with 21 bases remaining between them. CDR3 length equals 16 residues.